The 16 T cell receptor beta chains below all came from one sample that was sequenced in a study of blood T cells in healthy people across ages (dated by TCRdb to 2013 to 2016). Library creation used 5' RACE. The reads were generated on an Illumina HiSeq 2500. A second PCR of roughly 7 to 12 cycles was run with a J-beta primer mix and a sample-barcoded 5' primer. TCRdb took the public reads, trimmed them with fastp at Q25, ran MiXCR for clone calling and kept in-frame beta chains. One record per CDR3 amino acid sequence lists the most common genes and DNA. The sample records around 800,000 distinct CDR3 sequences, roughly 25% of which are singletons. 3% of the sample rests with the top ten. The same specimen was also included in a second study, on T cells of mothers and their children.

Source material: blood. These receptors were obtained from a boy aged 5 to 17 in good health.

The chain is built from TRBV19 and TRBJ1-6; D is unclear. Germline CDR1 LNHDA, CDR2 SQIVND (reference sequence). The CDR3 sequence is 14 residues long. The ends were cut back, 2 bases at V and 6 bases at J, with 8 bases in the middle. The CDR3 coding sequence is TGTGCCAGTAGTATAACCGGGGTTAATTCACCCCTCCACTTT. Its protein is CASSITGVNSPLHF.

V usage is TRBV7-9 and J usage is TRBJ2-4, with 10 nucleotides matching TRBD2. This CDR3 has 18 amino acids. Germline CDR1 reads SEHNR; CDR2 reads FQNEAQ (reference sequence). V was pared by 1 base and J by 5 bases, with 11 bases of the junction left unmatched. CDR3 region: CASSLVGVGTSDQNIQYF. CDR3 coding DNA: TGTGCCAGCAGCTTAGTGGGGGTCGGGACTAGCGATCAAAACATTCAGTACTTC.

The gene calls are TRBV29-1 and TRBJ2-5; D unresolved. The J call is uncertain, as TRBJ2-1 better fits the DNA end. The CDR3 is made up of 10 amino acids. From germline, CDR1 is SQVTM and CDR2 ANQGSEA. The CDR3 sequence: CSVRTGEQFF. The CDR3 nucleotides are TGCAGCGTACGGACCGGGGAGCAGTTCTTC.

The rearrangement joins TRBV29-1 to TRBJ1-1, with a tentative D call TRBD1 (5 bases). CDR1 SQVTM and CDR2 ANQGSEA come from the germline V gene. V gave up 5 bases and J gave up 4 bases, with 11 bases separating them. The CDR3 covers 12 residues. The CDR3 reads CSVRRGVTEAFF. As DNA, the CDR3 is TGCAGCGTTAGGAGAGGGGTCACTGAAGCTTTCTTT.

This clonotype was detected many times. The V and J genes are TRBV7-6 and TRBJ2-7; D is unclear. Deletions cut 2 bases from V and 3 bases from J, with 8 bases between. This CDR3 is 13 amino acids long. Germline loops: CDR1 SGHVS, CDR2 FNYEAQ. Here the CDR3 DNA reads TGTGCCAGCAGCTTATCCCGGAGCTACGAGCAGTACTTC. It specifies CASSLSRSYEQYF.

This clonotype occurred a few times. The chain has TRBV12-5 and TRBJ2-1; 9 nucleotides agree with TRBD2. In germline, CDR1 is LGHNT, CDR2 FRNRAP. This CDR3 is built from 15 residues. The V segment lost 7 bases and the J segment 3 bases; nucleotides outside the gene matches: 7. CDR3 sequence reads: CASVAGLASYNEQFF. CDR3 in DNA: TGTGCTAGTGTCGCGGGACTAGCAAGCTACAATGAGCAGTTCTTC. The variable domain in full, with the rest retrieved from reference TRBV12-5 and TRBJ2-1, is DARVTQTPRHKVTEMGQEVTMRCQPILGHNTVFWYRQTMMQGLELLAYFRNRAPLDDSGMPKDRFSAEMPDATLATLKIQPSEPRDSAVYFCASVAGLASYNEQFFGPGTRLTVL.

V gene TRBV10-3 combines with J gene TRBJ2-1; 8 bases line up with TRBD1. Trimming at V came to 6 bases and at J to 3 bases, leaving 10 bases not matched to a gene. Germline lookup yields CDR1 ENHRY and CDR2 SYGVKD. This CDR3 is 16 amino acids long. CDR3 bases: TGTGCCATCAGGTCGAGCGGCAGGGGGCTCTACAATGAGCAGTTCTTC. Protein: CAIRSSGRGLYNEQFF.

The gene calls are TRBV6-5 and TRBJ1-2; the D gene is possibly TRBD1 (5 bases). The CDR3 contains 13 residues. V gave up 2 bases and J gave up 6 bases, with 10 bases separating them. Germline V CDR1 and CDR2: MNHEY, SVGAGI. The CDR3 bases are TGTGCCAGCAGTTACGGGAGAGGGGATGGCTACACCTTC. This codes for CASSYGRGDGYTF.

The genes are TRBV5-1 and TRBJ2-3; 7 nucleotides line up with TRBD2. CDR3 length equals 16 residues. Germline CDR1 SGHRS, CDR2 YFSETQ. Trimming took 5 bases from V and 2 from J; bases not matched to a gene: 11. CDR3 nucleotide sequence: TGCGCCAGCAGGTCTACTGGCGGGGGAGCCACAGATACGCAGTATTTT. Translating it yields CASRSTGGGATDTQYF. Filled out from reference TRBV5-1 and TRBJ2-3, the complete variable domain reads KAGVTQTPRYLIKTRGQQVTLSCSPISGHRSVSWYQQTPGQGLQFLFEYFSETQRNKGNFPGRFSGRQFSNSRSEMNVSTLELGDSALYLCASRSTGGGATDTQYFGPGTRLTVL.

DNA of the CDR3: TGTGCCAGCAGCTTATCCCCAGGAGGCTACACCTTC. Translation: CASSLSPGGYTF. The V and J genes are TRBV7-8 and TRBJ1-2, with unresolved D. CDR3 length equals 12 residues. The germline V gene encodes CDR1 SGHVS and CDR2 FQNEAQ. Trimming took off 2 bases at V and 8 bases at J, with 9 bases between the two ends.

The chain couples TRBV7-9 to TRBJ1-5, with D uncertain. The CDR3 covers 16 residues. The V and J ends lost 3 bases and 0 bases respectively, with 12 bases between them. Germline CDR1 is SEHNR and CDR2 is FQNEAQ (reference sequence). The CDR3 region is CASSLGTVYSNQPQHF. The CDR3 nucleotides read TGTGCCAGCAGCTTGGGAACAGTATATAGCAATCAGCCCCAGCATTTT.

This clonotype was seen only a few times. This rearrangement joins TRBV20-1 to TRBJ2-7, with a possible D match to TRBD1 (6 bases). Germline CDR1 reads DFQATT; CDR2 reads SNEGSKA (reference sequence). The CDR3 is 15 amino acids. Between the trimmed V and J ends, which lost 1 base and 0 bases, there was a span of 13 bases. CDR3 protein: CSARGWDKGSYEQYF. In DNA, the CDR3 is TGCAGTGCTAGAGGGTGGGACAAAGGCTCCTACGAGCAGTACTTC.

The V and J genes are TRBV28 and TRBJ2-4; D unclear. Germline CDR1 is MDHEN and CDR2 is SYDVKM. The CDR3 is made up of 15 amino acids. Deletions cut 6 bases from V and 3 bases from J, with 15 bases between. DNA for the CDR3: TGTGCCAGCAGGGGTCCCCGCCCTGGCAAAAACATTCAGTACTTC. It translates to CASRGPRPGKNIQYF.

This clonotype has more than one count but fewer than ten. The CDR3 protein is CASSPRDGAGGYTF. Here the CDR3 DNA reads TGTGCCAGCAGTCCACGGGATGGGGCGGGCGGCTACACCTTC. The gene calls are TRBV12-3 or TRBV12-4 and TRBJ1-2; D might be TRBD1 (5 bases). V was shortened by 5 bases and J by 8 bases, with 18 bases between the two germline ends. This CDR3 region has 14 residues.

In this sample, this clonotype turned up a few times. As DNA, the CDR3 is TGCAGTGCTAGAGGAGGAGGAAATTCACCCCTCCACTTT. Translating it yields CSARGGGNSPLHF. V usage is TRBV20-1 and J usage is TRBJ1-6; D is uncertain. This CDR3 spans 13 amino acids. The V gene's germline CDR1 is DFQATT and CDR2 SNEGSKA (reference sequence). Trimming took off 1 base at V and 7 bases at J, with 8 bases between the two ends.

Written as DNA, the CDR3 is TGTGCCAGCAGTTCCCCCGGGACTAGCCGTGGAGGGACCCAGTACTTC. It translates to CASSSPGTSRGGTQYF. V is TRBV12-3 or TRBV12-4 and J is TRBJ2-5, with 9 bases lining up with TRBD2. V lost 4 bases and J lost 7; bases outside the gene matches: 13. The CDR3 covers 16 residues.